This TCR beta chain originates from a study of T cell responses to AZD1222 COVID-19 vaccine. TCRdb's copy holds only in-frame clones and misses some; the assay was immunoSEQ multiplex PCR. Seen here are 90,000 to 150,000 clones, roughly nine tenths observed once, and the top ten hold roughly 2.6%. CDR3 length equals 15 residues. Germline CDR1 SGHAT, CDR2 FQDESV (reference sequence). With 1 base removed from V and 0 bases from J, the gap between germline ends came to 6 bases. Study findings and constraints: Dominant at 160-218 and 743-854, vaccine-associated CD4 TCRs also spanned spike. Spike-specific TCR breadth and depth went up after people got two AZD1222 doses. Samples come after the peak T cell response, not at day 14. At baseline, seropositivity was found in only 5 to 7 AZD1222 recipients.

Of note for this clone: Its antigen is currently unknown.

Source: peripheral blood, taken on day 0 of AZD1222 vaccination. J is TRBJ2-2 and V is TRBV11-1; the D gene is possibly TRBD1 (5 bases). This TCR was sampled from an adult in good health. This CDR3 reads CASSLEGANTGELFF. CDR3 in DNA: TGTGCCAGCAGCTTAGAAGGGGCGAACACCGGGGAGCTGTTTTTT.